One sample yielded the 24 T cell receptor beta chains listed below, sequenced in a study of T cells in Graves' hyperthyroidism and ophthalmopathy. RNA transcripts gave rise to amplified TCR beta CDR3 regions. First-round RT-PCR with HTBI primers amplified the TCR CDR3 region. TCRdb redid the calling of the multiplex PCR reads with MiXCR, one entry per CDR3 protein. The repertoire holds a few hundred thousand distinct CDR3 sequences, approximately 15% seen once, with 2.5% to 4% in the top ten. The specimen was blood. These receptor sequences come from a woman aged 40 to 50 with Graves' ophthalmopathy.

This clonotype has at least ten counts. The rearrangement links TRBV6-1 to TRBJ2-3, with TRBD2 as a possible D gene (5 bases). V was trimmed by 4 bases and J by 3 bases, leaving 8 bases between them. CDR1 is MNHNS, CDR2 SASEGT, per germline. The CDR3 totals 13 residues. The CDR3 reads CASSGEGTDTQYF. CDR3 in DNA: TGTGCCAGCAGTGGCGAGGGAACAGATACGCAGTATTTT.

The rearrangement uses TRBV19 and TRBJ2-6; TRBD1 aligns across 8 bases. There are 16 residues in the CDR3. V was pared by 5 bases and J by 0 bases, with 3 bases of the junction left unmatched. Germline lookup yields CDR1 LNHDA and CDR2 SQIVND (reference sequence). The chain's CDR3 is CASSRTGNSGANVLTF. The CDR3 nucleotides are TGTGCCAGTAGTCGGACAGGGAACTCTGGGGCCAACGTCCTGACTTTC.

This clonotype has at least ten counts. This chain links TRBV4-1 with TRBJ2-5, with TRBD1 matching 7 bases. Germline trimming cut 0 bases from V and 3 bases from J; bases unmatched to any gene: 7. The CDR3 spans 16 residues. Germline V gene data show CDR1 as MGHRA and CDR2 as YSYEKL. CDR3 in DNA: TGCGCCAGCAGCCAAGATGCACAGGGGACCGAAGAGACCCAGTACTTC. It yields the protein CASSQDAQGTEETQYF.

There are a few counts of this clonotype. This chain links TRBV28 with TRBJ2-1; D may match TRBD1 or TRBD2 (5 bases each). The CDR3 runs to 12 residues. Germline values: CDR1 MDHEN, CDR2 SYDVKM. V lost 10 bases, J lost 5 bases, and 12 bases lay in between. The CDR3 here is CATALGDNEQFF. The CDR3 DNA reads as TGTGCCACCGCACTAGGGGACAATGAGCAGTTCTTC.

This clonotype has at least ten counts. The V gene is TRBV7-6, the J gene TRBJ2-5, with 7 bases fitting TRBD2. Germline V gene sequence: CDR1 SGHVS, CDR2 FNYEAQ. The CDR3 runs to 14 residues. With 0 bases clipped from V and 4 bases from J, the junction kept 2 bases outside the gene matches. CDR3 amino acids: CASSLAGEGETQYF. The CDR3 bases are TGTGCCAGCAGCTTAGCAGGGGAGGGAGAGACCCAGTACTTC.

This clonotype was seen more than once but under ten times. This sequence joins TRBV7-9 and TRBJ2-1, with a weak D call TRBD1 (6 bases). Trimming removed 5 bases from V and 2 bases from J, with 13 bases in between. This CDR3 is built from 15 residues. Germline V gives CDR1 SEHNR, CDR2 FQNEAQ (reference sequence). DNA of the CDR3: TGTGCCAGCAGCCACGGGCAGGGGCCCTACAATGAGCAGTTCTTC. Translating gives CASSHGQGPYNEQFF.

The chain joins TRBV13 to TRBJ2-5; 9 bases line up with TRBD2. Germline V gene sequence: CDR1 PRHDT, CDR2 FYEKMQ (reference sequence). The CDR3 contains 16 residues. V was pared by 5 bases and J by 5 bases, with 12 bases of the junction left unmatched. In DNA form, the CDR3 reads TGTGCCAGCAGCATTTATGGCGGGGGGGCCGGGGAGACCCAGTACTTC. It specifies CASSIYGGGAGETQYF.

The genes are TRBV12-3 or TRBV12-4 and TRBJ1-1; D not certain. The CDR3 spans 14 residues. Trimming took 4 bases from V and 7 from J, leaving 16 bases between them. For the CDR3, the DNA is TGTGCCAGCAGTTACAGAAATCCTACACTTGAAGCTTTCTTT. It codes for CASSYRNPTLEAFF.

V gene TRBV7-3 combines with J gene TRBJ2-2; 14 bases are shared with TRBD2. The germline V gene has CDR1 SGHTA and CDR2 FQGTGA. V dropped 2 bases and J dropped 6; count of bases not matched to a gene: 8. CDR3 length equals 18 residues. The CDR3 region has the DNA TGTGCCAGCAGCTTATATAGGGCGGGACTAGCGGGAGCCGGGGAGCTGTTTTTT. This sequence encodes CASSLYRAGLAGAGELFF.

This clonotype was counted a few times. CDR3 residues: CSVEDLAGHGNTIYF. The CDR3 region has the DNA TGCAGCGTTGAAGATCTCGCAGGCCACGGAAACACCATATATTTT. This chain connects TRBV29-1 to TRBJ1-3; unclear D gene. This CDR3 region has 15 residues. Trimming took off 0 bases at V and 4 bases at J, with 13 bases between the two ends. Germline CDR1 and CDR2: SQVTM and ANQGSEA.

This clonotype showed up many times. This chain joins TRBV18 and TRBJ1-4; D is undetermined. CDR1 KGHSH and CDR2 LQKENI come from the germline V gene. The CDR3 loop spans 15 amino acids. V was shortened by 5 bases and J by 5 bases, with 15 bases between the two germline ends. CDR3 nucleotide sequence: TGTGCCAGCTCATCACGACTGGGATCAAATGAAAAACTGTTTTTT. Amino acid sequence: CASSSRLGSNEKLFF.

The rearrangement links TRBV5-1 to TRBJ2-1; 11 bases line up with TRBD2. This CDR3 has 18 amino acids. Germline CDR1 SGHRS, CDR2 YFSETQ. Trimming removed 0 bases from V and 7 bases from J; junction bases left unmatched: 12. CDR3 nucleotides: TGCGCCAGCAGCTTGGATGAGACCGGGACTAGCGGAACGAATGAGCAGTTCTTC. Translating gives CASSLDETGTSGTNEQFF.

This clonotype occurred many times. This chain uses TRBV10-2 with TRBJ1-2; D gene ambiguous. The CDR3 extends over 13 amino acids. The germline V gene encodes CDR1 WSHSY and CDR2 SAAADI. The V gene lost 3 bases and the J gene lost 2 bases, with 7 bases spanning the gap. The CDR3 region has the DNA TGCGCCAGCAGTGAAGTGGACAACTATGGCTACACCTTC. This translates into CASSEVDNYGYTF.

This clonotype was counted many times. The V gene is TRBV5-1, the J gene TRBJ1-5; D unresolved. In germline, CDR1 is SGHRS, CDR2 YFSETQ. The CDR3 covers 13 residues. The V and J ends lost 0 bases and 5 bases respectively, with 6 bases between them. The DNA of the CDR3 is TGCGCCAGCAGCTTGGCGGGGTATCAGCCCCAGCATTTT. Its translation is CASSLAGYQPQHF.

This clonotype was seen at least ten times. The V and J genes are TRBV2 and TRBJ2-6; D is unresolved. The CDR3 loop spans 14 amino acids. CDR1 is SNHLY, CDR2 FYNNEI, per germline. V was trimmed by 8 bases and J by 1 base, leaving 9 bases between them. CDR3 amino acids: CASSGGSGANVLTF. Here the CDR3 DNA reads TGTGCCAGCTCAGGCGGATCTGGGGCCAACGTCCTGACTTTC.

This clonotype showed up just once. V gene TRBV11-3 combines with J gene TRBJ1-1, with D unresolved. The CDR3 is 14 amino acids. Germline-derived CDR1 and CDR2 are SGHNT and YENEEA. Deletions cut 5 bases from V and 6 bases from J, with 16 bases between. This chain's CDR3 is CASSTPSRIAEAFF. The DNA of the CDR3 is TGTGCCAGCAGCACCCCGTCAAGGATCGCTGAAGCTTTCTTT. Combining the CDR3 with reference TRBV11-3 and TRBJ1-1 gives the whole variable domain EAGVVQSPRYKIIEKKQPVAFWCNPISGHNTLYWYLQNLGQGPELLIRYENEEAVDDSQLPKDRFSAERLKGVDSTLKIQPAELGDSAVYLCASSTPSRIAEAFFGQGTRLTVV.

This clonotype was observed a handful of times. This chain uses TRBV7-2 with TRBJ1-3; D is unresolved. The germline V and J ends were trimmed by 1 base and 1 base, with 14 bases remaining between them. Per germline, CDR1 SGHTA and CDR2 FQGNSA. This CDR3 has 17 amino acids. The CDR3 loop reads CASSLGGGTTSGNTIYF. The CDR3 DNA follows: TGTGCCAGCAGCTTAGGGGGAGGAACTACTTCTGGAAACACCATATATTTT.

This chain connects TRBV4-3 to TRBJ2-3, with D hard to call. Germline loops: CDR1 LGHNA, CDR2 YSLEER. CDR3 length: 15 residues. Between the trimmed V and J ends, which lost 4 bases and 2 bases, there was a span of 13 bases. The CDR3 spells CASSPYFGSTDTQYF. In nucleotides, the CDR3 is TGCGCCAGCAGCCCCTATTTTGGCTCCACAGATACGCAGTATTTT.

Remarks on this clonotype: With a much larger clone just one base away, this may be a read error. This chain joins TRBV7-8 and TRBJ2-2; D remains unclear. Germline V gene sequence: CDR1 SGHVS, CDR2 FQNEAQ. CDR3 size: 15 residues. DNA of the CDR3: TGTGCCAGGAGCTTAGTCCACCTTAGGACCGGGGAGCTGTTTTTT. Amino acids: CARSLVHLRTGELFF.

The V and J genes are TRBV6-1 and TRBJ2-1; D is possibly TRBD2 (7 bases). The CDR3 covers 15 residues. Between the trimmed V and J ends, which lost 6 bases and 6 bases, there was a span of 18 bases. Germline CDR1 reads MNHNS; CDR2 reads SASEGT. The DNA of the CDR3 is TGTGCCAGCAGACAAGATGGGGGGGCATTCAATGAGCAGTTCTTC. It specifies CASRQDGGAFNEQFF.

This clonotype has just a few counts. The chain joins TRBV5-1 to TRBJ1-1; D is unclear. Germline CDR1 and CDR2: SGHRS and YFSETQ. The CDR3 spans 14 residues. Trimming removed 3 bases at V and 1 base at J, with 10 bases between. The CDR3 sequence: CASSYREANTEAFF. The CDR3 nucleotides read TGCGCCAGCAGCTATCGGGAAGCGAACACTGAAGCTTTCTTT. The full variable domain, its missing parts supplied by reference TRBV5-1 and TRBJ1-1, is KAGVTQTPRYLIKTRGQQVTLSCSPISGHRSVSWYQQTPGQGLQFLFEYFSETQRNKGNFPGRFSGRQFSNSRSEMNVSTLELGDSALYLCASSYREANTEAFFGQGTRLTVV.

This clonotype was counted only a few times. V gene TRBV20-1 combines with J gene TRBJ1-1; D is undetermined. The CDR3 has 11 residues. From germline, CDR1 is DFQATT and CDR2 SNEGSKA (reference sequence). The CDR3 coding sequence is TGCAGCGTTGAGCCGTACACTGAAGCTTTCTTT. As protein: CSVEPYTEAFF.

CDR3 sequence (DNA): TGTGCCGGCCACACGGGGGGCCCGAACACTGAAGCTTTCTTT. Protein sequence: CAGHTGGPNTEAFF. This chain connects TRBV18 to TRBJ1-1; D might be TRBD1 (6 bases). The CDR3 is made up of 14 amino acids. V was shortened by 11 bases and J by 1 base, with 17 bases between the two germline ends. Germline CDR1 and CDR2: KGHSH and LQKENI.

The CDR3 is CATSDPHRVETGELFF. The CDR3 DNA reads as TGTGCCACCAGTGATCCGCACAGGGTCGAGACCGGGGAGCTGTTTTTT. This chain links TRBV24-1 with TRBJ2-2; maybe TRBD1 (6 bases). Per germline, CDR1 KGHDR and CDR2 SFDVKD. This CDR3 has 16 amino acids. The ends were cut back, 3 bases at V and 5 bases at J, with 15 bases in the middle.